This TCR beta chain was found in a study of T cells in Graves' hyperthyroidism and ophthalmopathy. Exclusion of patients followed from uncontrolled infection, other autoimmune disease, pregnancy or lactation. This clonotype has only a few counts. Its antigen is still unknown. Amplification of TCR beta CDR3 regions used RNA as the template. The HTBI primer set was used in a first-round RT-PCR of the TCR CDR3. MiXCR, run by TCRdb on the multiplex PCR reads, gives a single entry per CDR3 protein. This sample has 600,000 to 850,000 distinct CDR3 sequences, with 18% found just once. The study, taken as a whole, reports: Peripheral blood also featured most of the thyroid clonotypes expanded above 0.001.

Trimming at V came to 6 bases and at J to 6 bases, leaving 3 bases not matched to a gene. The CDR3 is made up of 14 amino acids. Germline assignment: CDR1 LGHDT and CDR2 YNNKEL (reference sequence). The sequenced material came from blood. The TCR sequence derives from a woman aged 50 to 60 with Graves' hyperthyroidism that later progressed to Graves' ophthalmopathy. The chain couples TRBV3-1 to TRBJ2-1; 12 bases fit TRBD2. The CDR3 region is CASSQTSGGNEQFF. The CDR3 DNA reads as TGTGCCAGCAGTCAGACTAGCGGGGGCAATGAGCAGTTCTTC.